The T cell receptor (beta chain) under discussion was sequenced for a study of blood T cell repertoires in COVID-19. V shed 4 bases, J shed 4 bases, and the junction held 6 bases outside the gene matches. Germline V gives CDR1 SQVTM, CDR2 ANQGSEA. The CDR3 loop spans 13 amino acids. The table came from immunoSEQ multiplex PCR; TCRdb's copy has only in-frame clones and leaves some out. The table has a few hundred thousand clones, 90% seen once. Individuals aged roughly 18 to 90 years were recruited from about two dozen US areas. V usage is TRBV29-1 and J usage is TRBJ1-2; 7 nucleotides line up with TRBD1. This TCR derives from a woman aged 18-30 years with acute COVID-19. The specimen sequenced was PBMCs or T cells enriched from blood (not recorded which). The chain's CDR3 is CSVGHPGGYGYTF. CDR3 nucleotides: TGCAGCGTTGGGCACCCAGGGGGCTATGGCTACACCTTC.